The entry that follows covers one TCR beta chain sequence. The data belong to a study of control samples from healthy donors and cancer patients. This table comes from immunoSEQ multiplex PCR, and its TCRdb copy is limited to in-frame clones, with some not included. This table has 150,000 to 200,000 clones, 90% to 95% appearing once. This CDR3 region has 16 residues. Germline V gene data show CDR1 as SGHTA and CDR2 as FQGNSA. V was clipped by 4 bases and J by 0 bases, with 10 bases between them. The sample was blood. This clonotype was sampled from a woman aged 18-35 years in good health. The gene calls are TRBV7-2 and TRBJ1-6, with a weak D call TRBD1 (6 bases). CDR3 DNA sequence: TGTGCCAGCAGCTCAGGGGTAGGCTCCTATAATTCACCCCTCCACTTT. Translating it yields CASSSGVGSYNSPLHF.